This record covers a single TCR beta chain. This clonotype was counted a few times. What this receptor recognizes is not known. No base quality values were provided; no much bigger clone lies one nucleotide off. The record originates from a study of T cells in Graves' hyperthyroidism and ophthalmopathy (dated by TCRdb to the late 2010s). Study-level background: To identify TCR V-J signatures that set the groups apart, the researchers used a discovery cohort of about a hundred patients, made up of around 42 with Graves' ophthalmopathy and approximately 57 with stable Graves' hyperthyroidism. Prospective prediction of ophthalmopathy was tested in an independent validation cohort consisting of 18 hyperthyroidism patients and some 17 patients who later progressed to ophthalmopathy. The roughly 90 discovery patients were divided at random into training and test sets in a 7:3 ratio. Thyroid tissue and blood T-cell repertoires from roughly 6 Graves' hyperthyroidism patients were also compared in the study. After blood sampling, hyperthyroidism patients were treated with methimazole at a starting dose of 30 mg daily, and ophthalmopathy patients were treated with high-dose intravenous methylprednisolone. The paper reports TCR Vbeta CDR3 sequencing of some 140 peripheral blood samples: around 45 ophthalmopathy, roughly 80 hyperthyroidism and 17 progressor patients. The paper's findings and limits, for the study overall: Most expanded thyroid clonotypes (frequency above 0.001) were also detected in blood, suggesting blood repertoires may reflect thyroid immune responses. No statistical method was used to set the sample size in advance, and investigators knew the group allocation. In validation, progression to ophthalmopathy was predicted by the model with roughly 69% sensitivity and roughly 76% specificity, a median of about 6 months before onset. In cross-validation, a model built on a 13 V-J signature told ophthalmopathy apart from stable hyperthyroidism with approximately 90% sensitivity and about 81% specificity, and in testing the same model reached 80%/75%.

Per the germline V gene (reference sequence), DFQATT is the CDR1 and SNEGSKA is the CDR2. Relative to germline, V is missing 4 bases and J is missing 10 bases, with 12 bases of the junction outside any gene match. The CDR3 sequence holds 13 residues, the cysteine and phenylalanine included. Solely the CDR3 DNA is kept, with 39 bases framed from the first base. Any patient with an uncontrolled infection, another autoimmune disease, pregnancy or lactation was excluded. Diagnoses relied on clinical symptoms, serum thyroxine and TRAb, thyroid ultrasound and orbital computed tomography. Total RNA was extracted with Trizol reagent, and quality was checked on an Agilent 2100 Bioanalyzer. TCR beta CDR3 regions were amplified from RNA transcripts. The first round of RT-PCR for the TCR CDR3 was performed with the HTBI primer set and the Qiagen OneStep RT-PCR kit. Libraries were constructed in a second round of multiplex PCR, after which size selection and purification were performed. The libraries were sequenced on an Illumina HiSeq2000 using paired-end 100 bp reads. In the original analysis: SOAPnuke was used to process the raw data, removing reads that contained adapters or uncalled bases, had a mean Phred below 15, or lacked an exact match to the constant primer or identifier. High-quality paired reads were merged using COPE v1.2.5, and each unique nucleotide sequence was defined as a clonotype. Clonotypes were aligned to IMGT TRBV, TRBD and TRBJ reference segments using MiTCR v1.1. The analysis was restricted to V-J combinations with a frequency above 0.0001, which together covered 99% to 99.2% of the repertoires. The TCS score was defined as F50 (clonal expansion) divided by E x V (chaos), with BLOSUM62-based TCRdist calculated between CDR3 peptides within each V-J. Welch's t-statistics and random forest reduced just over 500 V-J features to 13, which were used in a naive Bayes classifier (R e1071). The Morisita-Horn index was used to measure how similar the thyroid and blood repertoires were. The public reads were quality trimmed at Q25 with fastp and then assembled into clones with MiXCR by TCRdb, keeping productive beta chains. Every distinct CDR3 protein forms one entry, paired with its most common genes and DNA. These V and J calls originate from TCRdb's pipeline instead of the authors' own analysis. The sample includes 660,000 or so distinct CDR3 sequences, with over 40% observed a single time. The ten largest clonotypes hold less than 8.5% of the sample.

Sequenced input: peripheral blood or thyroid tissue (not recorded which). The chain is assembled from TRBV20-1 and TRBJ2-5, with 7 junctional bases fitting TRBD1. This clonotype was sampled from an adult man with Graves' disease, either hyperthyroidism or ophthalmopathy (not recorded which). CDR3 reads: CSATAGGIVGQYF. The nucleotide sequence is TGCAGTGCTACCGCAGGGGGAATTGTGGGCCAGTACTTC.